A single T cell receptor (beta chain) is shown here with its context. Its cognate antigen has yet to be identified. Base qualities are missing; no much larger clone stands one base away. The data are from a study of OX40 agonist ivuxolimab in advanced cancers. Study-level background: The costimulatory receptor OX40 (CD134) was targeted by ivuxolimab, a fully human IgG2 agonistic monoclonal antibody. Intravenous ivuxolimab was administered to patients every 2 weeks at six dose levels: 0.01, 0.1, 0.3, 1.5, 3 and 10 mg/kg. Of the roughly 50 dose-escalation patients, hepatocellular carcinoma was present in approximately 20, melanoma in approximately 15, renal cell carcinoma in 9 and head and neck cancer in 9. A male proportion of roughly 80% and a mean age of around 60 years, ranging from about 23 to 90, were recorded for the dose-escalation cohort. Prior anti-PD-1, anti-PD-L1 or anti-CTLA-4 therapy was permitted, and checkpoint inhibitors had been received by around 40% of dose-escalation patients. Partial responses occurred in three dose-escalation patients: two with cutaneous melanoma and one with hepatocellular carcinoma. Peripheral TCRbeta sequencing aimed to test whether ivuxolimab altered TCR sequence diversity and caused clonal T-cell expansion. The paper describes the monotherapy dose-escalation part (N ≈ 49 patients) of the phase I trial of ivuxolimab.

For sequencing of the TCRbeta CDR3 region, genomic DNA was extracted from the sorted cells. The immunoSEQ Assay was used for sequencing of TCRbeta CDR3 regions. In its TCRdb copy, this immuneACCESS table keeps in-frame sequences only and misses some clones. Where compared with another copy, unresolved V genes explain less than half of these, and the others have no known cause. The sample includes roughly 70,000 clones, with approximately 88% observed a single time. The ten largest clones take up over 2% of the sample. Patients with autoimmune disease history or receiving systemic immunosuppression were excluded from the trial. In every dose cohort, peripheral blood was drawn for TCR sequencing at baseline, cycle 4 day 1, and cycle 7 day 1. The samples were drawn from a first-in-human, open-label, multicenter phase I dose-escalation trial of ivuxolimab. Adults with locally advanced or metastatic melanoma, renal cell carcinoma, hepatocellular carcinoma or head and neck squamous cell carcinoma were enrolled in the trial. Before TCR sequencing, CD4+ T cells and CD8+ T cells from peripheral blood were sorted into separate populations.

What the work shows at the level of the full study, not this receptor alone: The antigen specificity of the peripheral T cells that underwent clonal expansion was not determined. After ivuxolimab, CD8+ T cells had more expanded clones than CD4+ T cells on average. Low levels of normalized T-cell clonal expansion were also seen in some nonresponding patients. In partial responders in the 0.1-3.0 mg/kg groups, normalized peripheral clonal expansion was found to be among the lowest, especially among CD8+ T cells. Clonal expansion of both CD4+ and CD8+ blood T cells was observed from baseline to week 6 at doses 0.1 to 3.0 mg/kg.

Reading from cysteine to phenylalanine, the CDR3 counts 14 amino acids. This entry keeps only the CDR3 DNA: 42 bases, framed from base 1. The junction shows trimming of 4 bases on V and 3 bases on J, plus 12 bases between the germline ends. The germline V gene specifies ENHRY as CDR1 and SYGVKD as CDR2. The TCR originated in an adult with an advanced solid tumor such as melanoma, head and neck, liver or kidney cancer. This sample comprised CD4+ or CD8+ T cells sorted from blood, obtained in a trial of the OX40 agonist ivuxolimab. This sequence uses TRBV10-3 and TRBJ1-1, and possibly TRBD1, on 6 matching bases. In nucleotide form, the sequence is TGTGCCATCAGTGCAGGGGTTAGGGACACTGAAGCTTTCTTT. It codes for CAISAGVRDTEAFF.